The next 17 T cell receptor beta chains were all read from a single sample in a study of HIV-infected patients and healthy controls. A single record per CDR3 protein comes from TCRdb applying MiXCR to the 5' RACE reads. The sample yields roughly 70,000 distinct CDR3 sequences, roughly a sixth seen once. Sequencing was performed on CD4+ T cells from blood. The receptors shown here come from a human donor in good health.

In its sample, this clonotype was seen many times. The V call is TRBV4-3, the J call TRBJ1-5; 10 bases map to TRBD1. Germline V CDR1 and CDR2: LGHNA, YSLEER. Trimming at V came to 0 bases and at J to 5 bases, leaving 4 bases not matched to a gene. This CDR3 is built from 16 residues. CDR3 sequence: CASSQERQGADQPQHF. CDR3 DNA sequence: TGCGCCAGCAGCCAAGAGCGACAGGGGGCAGATCAGCCCCAGCATTTT.

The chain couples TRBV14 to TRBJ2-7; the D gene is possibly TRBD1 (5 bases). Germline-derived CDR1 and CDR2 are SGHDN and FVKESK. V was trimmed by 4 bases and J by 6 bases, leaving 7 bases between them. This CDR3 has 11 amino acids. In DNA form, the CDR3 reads TGTGCCAGCAGCCCAGGGCGCGAGCAGTACTTC. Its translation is CASSPGREQYF.

CDR3 in amino acids: CASSFPSGNTIYF. The CDR3 DNA follows: TGTGCCAGCAGCTTCCCCTCTGGAAACACCATATATTTT. The chain uses TRBV7-9 and TRBJ1-3; D is uncertain. The V gene lost 3 bases and the J gene lost 0 bases, with 3 bases spanning the gap. CDR3 length: 13 residues. In germline, CDR1 is SEHNR, CDR2 FQNEAQ (reference sequence).

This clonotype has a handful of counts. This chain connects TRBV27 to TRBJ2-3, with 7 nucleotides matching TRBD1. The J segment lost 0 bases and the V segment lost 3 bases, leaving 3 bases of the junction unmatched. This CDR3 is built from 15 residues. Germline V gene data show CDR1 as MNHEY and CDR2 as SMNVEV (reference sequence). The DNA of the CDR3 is TGTGCCAGCAGTTTGCCGGGACAGAGCACAGATACGCAGTATTTT. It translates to CASSLPGQSTDTQYF.

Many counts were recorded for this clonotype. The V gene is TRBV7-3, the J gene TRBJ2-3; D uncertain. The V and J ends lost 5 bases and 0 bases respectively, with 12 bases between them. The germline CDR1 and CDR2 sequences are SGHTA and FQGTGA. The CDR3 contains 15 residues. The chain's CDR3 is CASSPFVASTDTQYF. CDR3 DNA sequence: TGTGCCAGCAGCCCCTTTGTGGCTAGCACAGATACGCAGTATTTT. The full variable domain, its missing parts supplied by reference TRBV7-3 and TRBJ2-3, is GAGVSQTPSNKVTEKGKYVELRCDPISGHTALYWYRQSLGQGPEFLIYFQGTGAADDSGLPNDRFFAVRPEGSVSTLKIQRTERGDSAVYLCASSPFVASTDTQYFGPGTRLTVL.

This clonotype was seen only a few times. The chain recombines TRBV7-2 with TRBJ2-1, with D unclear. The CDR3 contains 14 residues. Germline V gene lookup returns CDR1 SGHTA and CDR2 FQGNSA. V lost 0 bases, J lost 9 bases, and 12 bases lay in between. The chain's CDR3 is CASSLALRHPEQFF. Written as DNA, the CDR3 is TGTGCCAGCAGCTTAGCGTTGCGGCACCCTGAGCAGTTCTTC.

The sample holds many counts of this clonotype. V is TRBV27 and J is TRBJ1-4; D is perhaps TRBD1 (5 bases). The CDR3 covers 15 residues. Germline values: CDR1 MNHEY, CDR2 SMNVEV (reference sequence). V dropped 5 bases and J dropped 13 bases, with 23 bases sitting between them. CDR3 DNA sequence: TGTGCCAGCAGTCTACGAGGGACGGTAGGGAGTGTACTGTTTTTT. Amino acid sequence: CASSLRGTVGSVLFF.

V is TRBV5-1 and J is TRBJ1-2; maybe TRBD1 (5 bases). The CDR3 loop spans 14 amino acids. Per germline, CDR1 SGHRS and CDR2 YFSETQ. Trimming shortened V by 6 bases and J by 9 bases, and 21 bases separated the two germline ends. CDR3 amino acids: CASNEGTQLGSYTF. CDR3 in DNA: TGCGCCAGCAACGAGGGGACCCAGCTGGGAAGCTACACCTTC.

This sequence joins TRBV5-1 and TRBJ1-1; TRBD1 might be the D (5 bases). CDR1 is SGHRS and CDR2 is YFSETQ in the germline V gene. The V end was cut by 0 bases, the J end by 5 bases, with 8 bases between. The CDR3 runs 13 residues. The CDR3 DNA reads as TGCGCCAGCAGCTTGGACCAGGGAACTGAAGCTTTCTTT. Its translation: CASSLDQGTEAFF.

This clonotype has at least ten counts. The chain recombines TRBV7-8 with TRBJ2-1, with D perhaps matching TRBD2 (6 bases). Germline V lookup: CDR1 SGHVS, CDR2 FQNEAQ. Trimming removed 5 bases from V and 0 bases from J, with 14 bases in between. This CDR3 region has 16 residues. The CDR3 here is CASSPWGVSSYNEQFF. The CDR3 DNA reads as TGTGCCAGCAGCCCGTGGGGGGTTAGCTCCTACAATGAGCAGTTCTTC.

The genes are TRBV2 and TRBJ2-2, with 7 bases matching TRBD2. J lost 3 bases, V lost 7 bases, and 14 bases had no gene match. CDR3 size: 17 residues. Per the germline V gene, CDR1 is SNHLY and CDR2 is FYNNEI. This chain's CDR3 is CASMRSTGRGDTGELFF. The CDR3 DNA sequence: TGTGCCAGCATGAGGTCAACAGGTCGGGGGGACACCGGGGAGCTGTTTTTT.

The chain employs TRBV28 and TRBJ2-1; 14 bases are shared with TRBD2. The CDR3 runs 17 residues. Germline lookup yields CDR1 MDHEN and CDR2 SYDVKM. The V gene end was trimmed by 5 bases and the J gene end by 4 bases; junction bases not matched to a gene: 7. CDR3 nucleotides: TGTGCCAGCAGTCCCGGGACTAGCGGGGGCTATTACAATGAGCAGTTCTTC. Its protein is CASSPGTSGGYYNEQFF.

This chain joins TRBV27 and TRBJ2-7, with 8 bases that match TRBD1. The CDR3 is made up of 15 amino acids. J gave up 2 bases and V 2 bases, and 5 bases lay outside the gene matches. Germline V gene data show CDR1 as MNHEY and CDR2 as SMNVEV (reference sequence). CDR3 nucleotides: TGTGCCAGCAGTTTAGTGACAGGGGAGCCCTACGAGCAGTACTTC. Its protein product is CASSLVTGEPYEQYF.

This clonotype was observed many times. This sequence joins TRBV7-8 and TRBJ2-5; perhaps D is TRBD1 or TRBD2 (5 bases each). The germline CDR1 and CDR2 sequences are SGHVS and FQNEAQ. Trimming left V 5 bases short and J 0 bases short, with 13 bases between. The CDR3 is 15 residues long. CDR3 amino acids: CASSPRDGYQETQYF. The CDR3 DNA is TGTGCCAGCAGCCCCCGGGACGGGTACCAAGAGACCCAGTACTTC.

For the CDR3, the DNA is TGTGCCAGCAGTTTGGGGGACAGTAGCAATCAGCCCCAGCATTTT. Translated, it gives CASSLGDSSNQPQHF. The chain combines TRBV12-3 or TRBV12-4 with TRBJ1-5; TRBD1 aligns across 7 bases. The length of the CDR3 is 15 residues. Trimming cost V 3 bases and J 0 bases; bases outside gene matches: 2.

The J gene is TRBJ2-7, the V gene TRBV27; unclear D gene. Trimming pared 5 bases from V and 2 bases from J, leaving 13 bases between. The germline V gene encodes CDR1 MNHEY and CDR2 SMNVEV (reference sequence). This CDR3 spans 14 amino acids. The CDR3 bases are TGTGCCAGCAGTCCCCGACTCATAACCTACGAGCAGTACTTC. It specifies CASSPRLITYEQYF.

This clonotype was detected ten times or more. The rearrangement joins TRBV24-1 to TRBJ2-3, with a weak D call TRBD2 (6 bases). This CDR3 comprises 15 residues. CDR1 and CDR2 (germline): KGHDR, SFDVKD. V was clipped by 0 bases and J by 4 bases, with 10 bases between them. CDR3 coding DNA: TGTGCCACCAGTGATTTGCCAGCGGGCGCAGATACGCAGTATTTT. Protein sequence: CATSDLPAGADTQYF.